The 7 T cell receptor beta chains below come from one sample, sequenced in a study of somatic mutations in cytotoxic T cells in rheumatoid arthritis (dated by TCRdb to the late 2010s). The library was built by means of the immunoSEQ multiplex PCR assay. TCRdb limited this immuneACCESS table to in-frame rearrangements with V and J called. A share of clones is missing; checked studies link under half to unresolved V genes, and the rest is unexplained. In all, the sample holds approximately 4,200 clones, and 89% of those were seen once. The ten largest clones take up about 31% of the sample. The sample was CD8+ T cells sorted from blood. These receptors all come from a woman in her 70s with rheumatoid arthritis.

V gene TRBV6-1 combines with J gene TRBJ1-1; D is unclear. Germline values: CDR1 MNHNS, CDR2 SASEGT. The CDR3 consists of 11 residues. Deletions cut 7 bases from V and 10 bases from J, with 13 bases between. This CDR3 reads CASTHGEIAFF. The CDR3 DNA reads as TGTGCCAGCACCCATGGGGAGATAGCTTTCTTT.

The chain uses TRBV5-6 and TRBJ2-1; 7 nucleotides agree with TRBD2. This CDR3 comprises 15 residues. V lost 0 bases to trimming and J lost 4 bases; unmatched junction nucleotides: 4. Germline CDR1 is SGHDT and CDR2 is YYEEEE. The CDR3 DNA follows: TGTGCCAGCAGCTTGGGTGGGGGGGGGTACAATGAGCAGTTCTTC. Protein: CASSLGGGGYNEQFF.

V is TRBV5-6 and J is TRBJ2-1; TRBD1 might be the D (5 bases). This CDR3 comprises 12 residues. CDR1 SGHDT and CDR2 YYEEEE come from the germline V gene. V gave up 5 bases and J gave up 7 bases, with 10 bases separating them. Here the CDR3 reads CASSLGDNEQFF. In DNA form, the CDR3 reads TGTGCCAGCAGTTTAGGGGATAATGAGCAGTTCTTC.

V and J are TRBV19 and TRBJ2-2, with 7 bases matching TRBD1. V gave up 6 bases and J gave up 6 bases; unmatched junction bases: 4. CDR3 length: 13 residues. The germline gives CDR1 LNHDA, CDR2 SQIVND (reference sequence). This CDR3 reads CASRTGRPGELFF. CDR3 bases: TGTGCCAGTAGGACAGGGAGACCCGGGGAGCTGTTTTTT.

As for this clone: Sequence at one end of the junction differs from germline and may be a read error. Other nucleotide sequences from this sample produce the same CDR3. The gene calls are TRBV27 and TRBJ1-6; D not resolved. This CDR3 has 17 amino acids. Germline assignment: CDR1 MNHEY and CDR2 SMNVEV (reference sequence). The CDR3 region is CASSLSGRHVYNSPLHF. CDR3 DNA: TGTGCCAGCAGTTTAAGCGGGAGGCACGTCTATAATTCCCCCCTCCACTTT.

The chain is built from TRBV9 and TRBJ2-7; D is possibly TRBD1 (6 bases). The ends were cut back, 3 bases at V and 2 bases at J, with 12 bases in the middle. Germline V gives CDR1 SGDLS, CDR2 YYNGEE. The CDR3 loop spans 14 amino acids. The CDR3 nucleotides read TGTGCCAGCAGCGCTACAGGGCCCCCCTACGAGCAGTACTTC. Protein: CASSATGPPYEQYF.

The V and J genes are TRBV15 and TRBJ2-2, with D possibly being TRBD1 (5 bases). The germline V gene has CDR1 LNHNV and CDR2 YYDKDF (reference sequence). V shed 1 base and J shed 6 bases, with 18 bases lying between them. This CDR3 is built from 17 residues. The CDR3 coding sequence is TGTGCCACCAGCAGAGTCAGGGAATTTTTATCCGCCGGGGAGCTGTTTTTT. Encoded protein: CATSRVREFLSAGELFF.